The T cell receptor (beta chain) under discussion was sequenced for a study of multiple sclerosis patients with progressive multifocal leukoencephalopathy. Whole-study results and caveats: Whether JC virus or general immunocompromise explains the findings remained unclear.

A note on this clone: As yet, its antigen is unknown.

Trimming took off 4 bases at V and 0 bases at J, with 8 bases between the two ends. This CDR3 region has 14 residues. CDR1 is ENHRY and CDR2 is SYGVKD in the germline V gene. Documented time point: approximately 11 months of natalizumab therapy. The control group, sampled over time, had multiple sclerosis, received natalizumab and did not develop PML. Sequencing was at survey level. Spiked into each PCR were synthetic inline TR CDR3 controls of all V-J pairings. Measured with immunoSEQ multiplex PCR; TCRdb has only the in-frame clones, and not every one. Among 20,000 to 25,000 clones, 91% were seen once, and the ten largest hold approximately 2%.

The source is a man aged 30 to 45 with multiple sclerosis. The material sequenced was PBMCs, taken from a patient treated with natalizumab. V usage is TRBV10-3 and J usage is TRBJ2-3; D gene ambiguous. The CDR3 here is CAISVWLSTDTQYF. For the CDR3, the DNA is TGTGCCATCAGTGTCTGGCTGAGCACAGATACGCAGTATTTT.